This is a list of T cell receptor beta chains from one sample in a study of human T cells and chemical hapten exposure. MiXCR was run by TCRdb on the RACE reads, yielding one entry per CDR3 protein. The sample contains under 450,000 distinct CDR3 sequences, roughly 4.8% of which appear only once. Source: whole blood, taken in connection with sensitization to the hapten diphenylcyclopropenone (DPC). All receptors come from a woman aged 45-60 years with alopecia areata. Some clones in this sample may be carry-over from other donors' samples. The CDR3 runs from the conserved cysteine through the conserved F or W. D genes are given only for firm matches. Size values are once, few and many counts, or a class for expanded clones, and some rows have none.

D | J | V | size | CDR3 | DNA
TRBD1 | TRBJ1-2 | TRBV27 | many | CASRQGGARGYTF | TGTGCCAGCAGACAGGGGGGGGCGAGGGGCTACACCTTC
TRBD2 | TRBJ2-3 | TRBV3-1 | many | CASSQGLAGGTDTQYF | TGTGCCAGCAGCCAAGGACTAGCGGGGGGCACAGATACGCAGTATTTT
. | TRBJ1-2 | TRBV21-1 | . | CASSSSIGYTF | TGTGCCAGCAGCTCCAGTATTGGCTACACCTTC
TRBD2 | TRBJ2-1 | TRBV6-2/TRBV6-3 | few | CASSYTSSGRNEQFF | TGTGCCAGCAGTTACACGTCTAGCGGGAGGAATGAGCAGTTCTTC
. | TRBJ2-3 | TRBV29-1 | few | CSVPTGSTDTQYF | TGCAGCGTTCCGACAGGTAGCACAGATACGCAGTATTTT
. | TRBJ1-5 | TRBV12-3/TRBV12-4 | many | CASSFGMEPQHF | TGTGCCAGCAGTTTCGGGATGGAGCCCCAGCATTTT
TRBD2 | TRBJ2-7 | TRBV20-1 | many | CSARRGTSGDSYEQYF | TGCAGTGCTAGGCGGGGGACTAGCGGGGACTCCTACGAGCAGTACTTC
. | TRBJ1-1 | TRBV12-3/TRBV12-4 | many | CASSFLNSAAFF | TGTGCCAGCAGTTTTCTGAACAGTGCAGCTTTCTTT
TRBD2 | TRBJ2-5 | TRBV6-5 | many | CASSTGLEKTQYF | TGTGCCAGCAGTACCGGACTAGAAAAGACCCAGTACTTC
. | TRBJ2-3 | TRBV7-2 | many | CASSLDGGAADTQYF | TGTGCCAGCAGCTTAGATGGGGGGGCTGCAGATACGCAGTATTTT
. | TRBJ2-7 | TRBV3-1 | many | CASSQDNAGPREQYF | TGTGCCAGCAGCCAAGATAATGCGGGCCCCAGGGAGCAGTACTTC
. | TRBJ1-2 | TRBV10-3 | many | CAISLDTVNYGYTF | TGTGCCATCAGTCTCGACACTGTCAACTATGGCTACACCTTC
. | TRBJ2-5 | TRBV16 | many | CASSQSAVQETQYF | TGTGCCAGCAGCCAATCGGCGGTTCAAGAGACCCAGTACTTC
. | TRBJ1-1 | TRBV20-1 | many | CSASGGTLENTEAFF | TGCAGTGCTAGCGGCGGGACACTTGAGAACACTGAAGCTTTCTTT
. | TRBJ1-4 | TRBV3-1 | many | CASSIPGGKLFF | TGTGCCAGCAGCATCCCGGGCGGAAAACTGTTTTTT
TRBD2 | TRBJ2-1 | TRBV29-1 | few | CSAGRGDNEQFF | TGCAGCGCCGGGAGGGGAGACAATGAGCAGTTCTTC
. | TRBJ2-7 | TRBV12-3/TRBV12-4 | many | CASSKSGEQYF | TGTGCCAGCAGCAAGTCCGGGGAGCAGTACTTC
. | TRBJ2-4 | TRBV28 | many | CASSFIPTEAKNIQYF | TGTGCCAGCAGTTTTATTCCGACAGAGGCCAAAAACATTCAGTACTTC
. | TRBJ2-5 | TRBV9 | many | CASSVGTVETQYF | TGTGCCAGCAGCGTAGGGACAGTAGAGACCCAGTACTTC
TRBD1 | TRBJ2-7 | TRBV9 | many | CASSTQDRGSYEQYF | TGTGCCAGCAGCACCCAGGACAGGGGAAGCTACGAGCAGTACTTC
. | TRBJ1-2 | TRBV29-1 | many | CSVGQGVGYGYTF | TGCAGCGTTGGGCAGGGAGTAGGCTATGGCTACACCTTC
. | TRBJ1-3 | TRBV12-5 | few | CASGHGTYDTIYF | TGTGCTAGTGGTCACGGGACGTACGACACCATATATTTT
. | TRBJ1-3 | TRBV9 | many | CASSVAISSTSSGNTIYF | TGTGCCAGCAGCGTAGCAATTTCGTCTACCTCCTCTGGAAACACCATATATTTT
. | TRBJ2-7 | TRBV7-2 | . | CASSRGYREYEQYF | TGTGCCAGCAGCCGGGGCTACAGGGAATACGAGCAGTACTTC
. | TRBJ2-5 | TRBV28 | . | CASKVSGPQEGTQYF | TGTGCCAGCAAAGTATCGGGTCCCCAGGAGGGGACCCAGTACTTC
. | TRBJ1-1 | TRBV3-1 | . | CASSQELRTDTEAFF | TGTGCCAGCAGCCAAGAGCTAAGGACAGACACTGAAGCTTTCTTT
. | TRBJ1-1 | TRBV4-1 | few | CASSQDIKGTEAFF | TGCGCCAGCAGCCAAGATATTAAGGGGACTGAAGCTTTCTTT
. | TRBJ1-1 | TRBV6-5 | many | CASTAQGTEAFF | TGTGCCAGCACCGCACAGGGTACTGAAGCTTTCTTT
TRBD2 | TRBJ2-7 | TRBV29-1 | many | CSVASGGEGEQYF | TGCAGCGTTGCCAGCGGGGGGGAGGGCGAGCAGTACTTC
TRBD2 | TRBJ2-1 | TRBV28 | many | CASKTSGVISNEQFF | TGTGCCAGCAAGACTAGCGGGGTAATATCGAATGAGCAGTTCTTC
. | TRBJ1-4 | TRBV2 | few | CASSEPGGREKLFF | TGTGCCAGCAGTGAACCAGGAGGGAGGGAAAAACTGTTTTTT
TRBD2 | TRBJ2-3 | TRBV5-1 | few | CASSLVRAGGRDTQYF | TGCGCCAGCAGCTTGGTTCGAGCGGGGGGTCGAGATACGCAGTATTTT
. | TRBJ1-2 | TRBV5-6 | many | CASSLDGSLDGYTF | TGTGCCAGCAGCTTGGACGGTTCACTCGATGGCTACACCTTC
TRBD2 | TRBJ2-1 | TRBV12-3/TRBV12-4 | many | CASRDFLAGDNEQFF | TGTGCCAGCAGAGATTTCCTAGCGGGGGATAATGAGCAGTTCTTC
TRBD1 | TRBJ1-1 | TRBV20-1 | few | CRVDRGGTEAFF | TGCAGAGTGGACAGGGGCGGCACTGAAGCTTTCTTT
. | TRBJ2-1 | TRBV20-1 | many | CSARAGSGSNEQFF | TGCAGTGCTAGAGCTGGGTCGGGCAGCAATGAGCAGTTCTTC
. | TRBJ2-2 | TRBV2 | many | CASVEPNTGELFF | TGTGCCTCGGTGGAGCCAAACACCGGGGAGCTGTTTTTT
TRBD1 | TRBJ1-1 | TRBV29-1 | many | CSVGQGRGVEAFF | TGCAGCGTAGGACAGGGCCGCGGAGTTGAAGCTTTCTTT
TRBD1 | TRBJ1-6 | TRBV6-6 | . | CASSFTYRDRDNLHF | TGTGCCAGCAGTTTCACCTACCGGGACAGGGATAACCTCCACTTT
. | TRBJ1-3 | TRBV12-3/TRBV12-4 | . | CASSSPWNTIYF | TGTGCCAGCAGTTCCCCGTGGAACACCATATATTTT
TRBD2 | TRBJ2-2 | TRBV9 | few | CASSVASSGPNTGELFF | TGTGCCAGCAGCGTAGCAAGTAGCGGGCCGAACACCGGGGAGCTGTTTTTT
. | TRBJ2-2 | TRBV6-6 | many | CASSYRAANTGELFF | TGTGCCAGCAGTTACCGGGCGGCGAACACCGGGGAGCTGTTTTTT
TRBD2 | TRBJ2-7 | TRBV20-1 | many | CSARGLAGDEQYF | TGCAGTGCTAGGGGACTAGCGGGAGACGAGCAGTACTTC
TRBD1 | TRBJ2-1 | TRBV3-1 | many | CASSDRGPYDEQFF | TGTGCCAGCAGCGACAGGGGGCCGTACGATGAGCAGTTCTTC
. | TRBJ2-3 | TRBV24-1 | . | CATSDITDTQYF | TGTGCCACCAGTGACATCACAGATACGCAGTATTTT
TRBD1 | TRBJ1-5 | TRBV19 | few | CASSMLTGGEQPQHF | TGTGCCAGTAGTATGCTTACAGGGGGGGAACAGCCCCAGCATTTT
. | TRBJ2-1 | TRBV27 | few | CASSLSPHEQFF | TGTGCCAGCAGTTTATCTCCCCATGAGCAGTTCTTC
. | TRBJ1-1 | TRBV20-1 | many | CSALLGGRGTEAFF | TGCAGTGCACTTTTAGGGGGTCGGGGCACTGAAGCTTTCTTT
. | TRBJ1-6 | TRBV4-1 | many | CASREASSYNSPLHF | TGCGCCAGCAGGGAAGCGAGCTCCTATAATTCACCCCTCCACTTT
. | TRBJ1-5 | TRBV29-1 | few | CSVQALRTSNQPQHF | TGCAGCGTTCAAGCCCTCAGGACCAGCAATCAGCCCCAGCATTTT
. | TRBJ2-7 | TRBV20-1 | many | CSARDLRGPRDYEQYF | TGCAGTGCTAGAGATCTCCGGGGGCCCCGCGACTACGAGCAGTACTTC
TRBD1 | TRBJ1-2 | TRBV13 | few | CASSSQADRGLSGYTF | TGTGCCAGCAGCTCGCAGGCGGACAGGGGACTGAGTGGCTACACCTTC
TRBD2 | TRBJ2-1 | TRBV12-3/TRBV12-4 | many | CASSLSGRNEQFF | TGTGCCAGCAGTCTGAGCGGGAGGAATGAGCAGTTCTTC
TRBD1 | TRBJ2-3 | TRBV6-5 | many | CASSLRGQTDTQYF | TGTGCCAGCAGCCTCAGGGGGCAGACAGATACGCAGTATTTT
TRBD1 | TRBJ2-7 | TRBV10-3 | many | CAISDMGQTYEQYF | TGTGCCATCAGTGATATGGGACAGACCTACGAGCAGTACTTC
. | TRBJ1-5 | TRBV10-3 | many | CAISEYNNQPQHF | TGTGCCATCAGTGAGTACAACAATCAGCCCCAGCATTTT